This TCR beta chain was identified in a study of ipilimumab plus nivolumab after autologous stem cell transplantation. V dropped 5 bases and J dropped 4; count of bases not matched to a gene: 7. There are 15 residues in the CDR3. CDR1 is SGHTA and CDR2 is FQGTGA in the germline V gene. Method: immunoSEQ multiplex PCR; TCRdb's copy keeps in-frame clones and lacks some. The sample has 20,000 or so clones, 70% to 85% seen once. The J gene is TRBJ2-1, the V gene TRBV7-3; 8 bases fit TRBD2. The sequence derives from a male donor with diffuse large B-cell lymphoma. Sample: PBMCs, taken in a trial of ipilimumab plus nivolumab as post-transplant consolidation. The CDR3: CASSGGTRAYNEQFF. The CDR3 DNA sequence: TGTGCCAGCAGCGGAGGGACTAGGGCTTACAATGAGCAGTTCTTC.